The 21 T cell receptor beta chains below come from one sample, sequenced in a study of blood T cells in healthy people across ages. Combining a sample-barcoded 5' primer with a J-beta primer mix, a second PCR ran for roughly 7 to 12 cycles. One entry per CDR3 protein, called by TCRdb with MiXCR from the 5' RACE reads. The sample carries 1,500,000 or so distinct CDR3 sequences, around 59% recorded once. The material sequenced was blood. The receptors originated from a young man in good health.

This clonotype was detected only once. J is TRBJ1-4 and V is TRBV28; TRBD1 might be the D (6 bases). The ends were cut back, 4 bases at V and 7 bases at J, with 13 bases in the middle. Germline CDR1 MDHEN, CDR2 SYDVKM. The CDR3 sequence is 14 residues long. This CDR3 is CASSSGFRGEKLFF. As DNA, the CDR3 is TGTGCCAGCAGTTCAGGTTTCAGGGGTGAAAAACTGTTTTTT.

The J gene is TRBJ2-5, the V gene TRBV6-1; 13 bases map to TRBD2. Germline lookup yields CDR1 MNHNS and CDR2 SASEGT. This CDR3 has 18 residues. After removal of 5 bases from V and 1 base from J, the junction contained 10 bases not matched to a gene. In nucleotides, the CDR3 is TGTGCCAGCAGTCCAGGACTAGCGGGGGAGACTTCCCAAGAGACCCAGTACTTC. Translation gives CASSPGLAGETSQETQYF.

The chain uses TRBV4-2 and TRBJ1-2; a possible D gene is TRBD1 (6 bases). Deletions cut 4 bases from V and 3 bases from J, with 15 bases between. The CDR3 is 15 residues long. CDR1 and CDR2 from the germline V gene are LGHNA and YNFKEQ. The CDR3 DNA follows: TGTGCCAGCAGCCTCCATCAGGACAGCTACTATGGCTACACCTTC. As protein: CASSLHQDSYYGYTF.

The chain uses TRBV4-1 and TRBJ2-7; a possible D gene is TRBD1 (6 bases). Germline loops: CDR1 MGHRA, CDR2 YSYEKL. The CDR3 spans 14 residues. V lost 4 bases and J 5 bases, leaving 15 bases between the germline ends. This CDR3 reads CASSPPGQTDEQYF. The CDR3 region has the DNA TGCGCCAGCAGCCCACCGGGACAAACCGACGAGCAGTACTTC.

This chain uses TRBV6-2 or TRBV6-3 with TRBJ2-2; 8 positions match TRBD1. CDR1 and CDR2 (germline): MNHEY, SVGEGT. The CDR3 extends over 14 amino acids. V was clipped by 6 bases and J by 7 bases; unmatched bases: 7. The CDR3 DNA follows: TGTGCCAGCAGCATGACAGGGGAAAACGGGGAGCTGTTTTTT. It specifies CASSMTGENGELFF.

The chain combines TRBV5-6 with TRBJ2-5; D may be TRBD2 (5 bases). Gene TRBJ2-7 matches the end of the DNA better, so the J call may be wrong. Germline V CDR1 and CDR2: SGHDT, YYEEEE. This CDR3 is 13 amino acids long. CDR3 amino acids: CASSLKERDEQYF. As DNA, the CDR3 is TGTGCCAGCAGCTTAAAAGAGAGGGACGAGCAGTACTTC.

This chain links TRBV10-3 with TRBJ2-2; D gene uncertain. V was trimmed by 4 bases and J by 11 bases, leaving 5 bases between them. Germline V gene data show CDR1 as ENHRY and CDR2 as SYGVKD. This CDR3 is 10 amino acids long. CDR3 nucleotide sequence: TGTGCCATCAGTGGACCCGAGCTGTTTTTT. This translates into CAISGPELFF.

The chain joins TRBV12-3 or TRBV12-4 to TRBJ1-5; 9 bases map to TRBD1. V shed 6 bases and J 5 bases; nucleotides not matched to a gene: 5. The CDR3 is 14 residues long. The CDR3 protein is CASSPTGGDQPQHF. The CDR3 region has the DNA TGTGCCAGCAGCCCTACAGGGGGCGATCAGCCCCAGCATTTT.

The sample holds one count of this clonotype. The DNA for the CDR3 is TGTGCCAGCTACACTGGATCGGGCGCCCGGGAGACCCAGTACTTC. As protein: CASYTGSGARETQYF. The rearrangement joins TRBV7-2 to TRBJ2-5; D call uncertain. Germline CDR1 and CDR2: SGHTA and FQGNSA. This CDR3 contains 15 residues. V was clipped by 8 bases and J by 5 bases, with 21 bases between them. Filled out from reference TRBV7-2 and TRBJ2-5, the complete variable domain reads GAGVSQSPSNKVTEKGKDVELRCDPISGHTALYWYRQSLGQGLEFLIYFQGNSAPDKSGLPSDRFSAERTGGSVSTLTIQRTQQEDSAVYLCASYTGSGARETQYFGPGTRLLVL.

The chain combines TRBV28 with TRBJ2-2; TRBD1 agrees at 12 bases. Germline CDR1 reads MDHEN; CDR2 reads SYDVKM. This CDR3 is built from 14 residues. J gave up 9 bases and V 4 bases, and 3 bases lay outside the gene matches. The DNA of the CDR3 is TGTGCCAGCAGTTCAGGGACAGGGGGCCGGGAGCTGTTTTTT. Translation: CASSSGTGGRELFF.

The chain links TRBV5-6 to TRBJ2-5; the D gene is possibly TRBD2 (6 bases). CDR1 is SGHDT and CDR2 is YYEEEE in the germline V gene. V was shortened by 1 base and J by 4 bases, with 20 bases between the two germline ends. The CDR3 totals 17 residues. The CDR3 reads CASSLSRLGVSGETQYF. The CDR3 nucleotides read TGTGCCAGCAGCTTGTCCCGACTAGGAGTGTCCGGAGAGACCCAGTACTTC. Drawing the rest from reference TRBV5-6 and TRBJ2-5, the complete variable domain is DAGVTQSPTHLIKTRGQQVTLRCSPKSGHDTVSWYQQALGQGPQFIFQYYEEEERQRGNFPDRFSGHQFPNYSSELNVNALLLGDSALYLCASSLSRLGVSGETQYFGPGTRLLVL.

The sample holds a few counts of this clonotype. This rearrangement joins TRBV29-1 to TRBJ2-1; D possibly corresponds to TRBD2 (6 bases). V shed 4 bases and J shed 7 bases, with 14 bases lying between them. There are 13 residues in the CDR3. Germline V gene data show CDR1 as SQVTM and CDR2 as ANQGSEA. The CDR3 DNA reads TGCAGCGTTGTGACACGGGGGAGGAATGAGCAGTTCTTC. Amino acids: CSVVTRGRNEQFF.

The chain combines TRBV6-2 or TRBV6-3 with TRBJ1-6; tentative D call: TRBD1 (6 bases). The germline V and J ends were trimmed by 6 bases and 10 bases, with 16 bases remaining between them. Germline V lookup: CDR1 MNHEY, CDR2 SVGEGT. CDR3 size: 14 residues. In nucleotides, the CDR3 is TGTGCCAGCAGGATAGGACAGCACAGATCACCCCTCCACTTT. Amino acids: CASRIGQHRSPLHF.

In its sample, this clonotype was seen a few times. This chain joins TRBV12-3 or TRBV12-4 and TRBJ1-2; 8 nucleotides agree with TRBD1. The CDR3 is made up of 15 amino acids. V was pared by 5 bases and J by 8 bases, with 13 bases of the junction left unmatched. In DNA, the CDR3 is TGTGCCAGCAGTCCAGACAGGGGCGCTAAGGGCGGCTACACCTTC. It codes for CASSPDRGAKGGYTF.

This chain connects TRBV3-1 to TRBJ2-1, with 11 bases aligning to TRBD2. Germline-derived CDR1 and CDR2 are LGHDT and YNNKEL (reference sequence). The CDR3 covers 16 residues. Trimming at V came to 1 base and at J to 7 bases, leaving 6 bases not matched to a gene. Here the CDR3 DNA reads TGTGCCAGCAGCCAAGGGGATAGCGGGAGGGCAAATGAGCAGTTCTTC. Translated, it gives CASSQGDSGRANEQFF.

The chain uses TRBV18 and TRBJ2-5, with TRBD1 identical over 8 bases. The J call may be incorrect, as the DNA end agrees better with TRBJ2-7. Looked up from germline, CDR1 is KGHSH and CDR2 is LQKENI. CDR3 length: 13 residues. CDR3 residues: CASTRDRSYEQYF. Here the CDR3 DNA reads TGTGCCAGCACCCGGGACAGGTCCTACGAGCAGTACTTC.

The chain recombines TRBV5-5 with TRBJ1-5; the D is unclear. The CDR3 covers 16 residues. V dropped 0 bases and J dropped 2 bases, with 12 bases sitting between them. CDR1 and CDR2 (germline): SGHKS, YYEKEE (reference sequence). Here the CDR3 DNA reads TGTGCCAGCAGCTTGGGTGTAGGGCTTGGCAATCAGCCCCAGCATTTT. This sequence encodes CASSLGVGLGNQPQHF.

The rearrangement uses TRBV20-1 and TRBJ1-6; D perhaps matches TRBD1 (5 bases). Germline CDR1 reads DFQATT; CDR2 reads SNEGSKA (reference sequence). This CDR3 contains 14 residues. The CDR3 loop reads CSLTEGSSNSPLHF. Written as DNA, the CDR3 is TGCAGCTTGACGGAGGGGTCAAGTAATTCACCCCTCCACTTT.

This clonotype has only a few counts. The chain has TRBV7-2 and TRBJ2-2, with 10 positions matching TRBD1. J was trimmed by 2 bases and V by 5 bases; bases with no gene match: 8. The CDR3 is 17 amino acids. Germline CDR1 SGHTA, CDR2 FQGNSA. CDR3 protein: CASSAPGTGVNTGELFF. The DNA of the CDR3 is TGTGCCAGCAGCGCCCCCGGGACAGGGGTAAACACCGGGGAGCTGTTTTTT.

This clonotype was observed a few times. The V gene is TRBV12-3 or TRBV12-4, the J gene TRBJ2-1, with D perhaps matching TRBD2 (5 bases). This CDR3 has 12 amino acids. V was cut by 4 bases and J by 12 bases, with 13 bases left in between. The CDR3 reads CASSYRTQRQFF. The CDR3 DNA is TGTGCCAGCAGTTATCGGACTCAGCGGCAGTTCTTC.

This clonotype was counted a single time. The chain uses TRBV7-9 and TRBJ2-1; the match to TRBD1 covers 8 bases. The assigned J gene may be wrong: the sequence end matches TRBJ2-7 better. The CDR3 covers 19 residues. The germline CDR1 and CDR2 sequences are SEHNR and FQNEAQ (reference sequence). CDR3 protein: CASSLVETGDIVSYNEQYF. The CDR3 DNA sequence: TGTGCCAGCAGCTTAGTGGAGACAGGGGACATCGTCTCCTACAATGAGCAGTACTTC.